Below, 17 T cell receptor beta chains from the same sample are listed, as sequenced in a study of molecular identifiers for immune sequencing clone quantification. TCRdb re-derived calls from the PCR reads in MiXCR, one entry per CDR3 protein. Here the sample spans roughly 90,000 distinct CDR3 sequences, 15% to 20% being singletons. The sample consisted of naive CD8+ T cells from blood, with Jurkat cell RNA spiked in. This sample's subset: FACS-sorted CD8+CD4-CCR7+CD45RA+ naive T cells. These receptors came from a human donor in good health. Some libraries in this study had Jurkat cell RNA spiked in.

Regarding this clonotype: One base away lies a much larger clone, so this may be a sequencing read error. The chain uses TRBV6-5 and TRBJ2-7, with 11 positions matching TRBD2. CDR3 length: 14 residues. The V gene end was trimmed by 7 bases and the J gene end by 4 bases; junction bases not matched to a gene: 6. From germline, CDR1 is MNHEY and CDR2 SVGAGI. The DNA for the CDR3 is TGTGCCAGCAATTTACTAGCGGGAGCGTACGAGCAGTACTTC. As protein: CASNLLAGAYEQYF.

In its sample, this clonotype was seen many times. The genes are TRBV7-9 and TRBJ1-5, with D hard to call. V was trimmed by 2 bases and J by 5 bases, leaving 13 bases between them. CDR1 and CDR2 (germline): SEHNR, FQNEAQ (reference sequence). This CDR3 is 15 amino acids long. The CDR3 DNA sequence: TGTGCCAGCAGCTTATCCTTCCCGCGGGATCAGCCCCAGCATTTT. This codes for CASSLSFPRDQPQHF.

This clonotype was counted ten times or more. The J gene is TRBJ2-1, the V gene TRBV4-2, with 7 bases lining up with TRBD1. This CDR3 is 13 amino acids long. Looked up from germline, CDR1 is LGHNA and CDR2 is YNFKEQ. Trimming took 1 base from V and 12 from J; bases not matched to a gene: 6. CDR3 sequence: CASSQGQGIGQFF. DNA of the CDR3: TGTGCCAGCAGCCAAGGACAGGGTATTGGGCAGTTCTTC.

This clonotype showed up many times. The rearrangement uses TRBV27 and TRBJ2-1; TRBD2 matches 10 bases. The germline CDR1 and CDR2 sequences are MNHEY and SMNVEV (reference sequence). Germline trimming cut 2 bases from V and 2 bases from J; bases unmatched to any gene: 3. The CDR3 totals 16 residues. The CDR3 sequence is CASSLTSGATYNEQFF. The CDR3 DNA sequence: TGTGCCAGCAGTTTAACTAGCGGGGCCACCTACAATGAGCAGTTCTTC.

This clonotype showed up many times. The rearrangement uses TRBV7-9 and TRBJ2-7; D is possibly TRBD1 (6 bases). Looked up from germline, CDR1 is SEHNR and CDR2 is FQNEAQ (reference sequence). This CDR3 has 15 residues. V was cut by 2 bases and J by 7 bases, with 18 bases left in between. The CDR3 protein is CASSLTTGQPREQYF. The CDR3 DNA follows: TGTGCCAGCAGCTTAACGACCGGACAGCCTCGGGAGCAGTACTTC.

A word on this clonotype: A much more abundant neighbour one base away suggests this may be a read error. V usage is TRBV20-1 and J usage is TRBJ2-5; D not certain. This CDR3 spans 15 amino acids. Trimming pared 0 bases from V and 2 bases from J, leaving 13 bases between. Germline CDR1 is DFQATT and CDR2 is SNEGSKA (reference sequence). CDR3 protein: CSARDNEDFQETQYF. DNA for the CDR3: TGCAGTGCTAGAGACAACGAGGATTTTCAAGAGACCCAGTACTTC.

This clonotype has ten or more counts. A read error may produce the germline difference seen at one junction end. The chain employs TRBV4-2 and TRBJ2-5, with D maybe TRBD2 (5 bases). The CDR3 length is 16 residues. Germline V CDR1 and CDR2: LGHNA, YNFKEQ. The CDR3 sequence is CTSSQESGGLYETQYF. In DNA, the CDR3 is TGTACCAGCAGCCAAGAGTCCGGAGGTCTATATGAGACCCAGTACTTC.

The rearrangement joins TRBV29-1 to TRBJ2-2, with D uncertain. CDR1 is SQVTM and CDR2 is ANQGSEA in the germline V gene. The CDR3 has 13 residues. V shed 4 bases and J shed 4 bases, with 10 bases lying between them. CDR3 sequence reads: CSVAGLSTGELFF. CDR3 nucleotide sequence: TGCAGCGTTGCCGGCTTGAGCACCGGGGAGCTGTTTTTT.

This clonotype occurred many times. The rearrangement links TRBV21-1 to TRBJ1-1. TRBV21-1 is deemed a pseudogene. The CDR3 length is 14 residues. The CDR3 nucleotides read TGTGCCAGCAGCAAAAAGAGGGTTAACACTGAAGCTTTCTTT. Translation: CASSKKRVNTEAFF.

Many counts were recorded for this clonotype. The chain joins TRBV27 to TRBJ2-7; 7 bases align to TRBD1. Germline loops: CDR1 MNHEY, CDR2 SMNVEV (reference sequence). V lost 5 bases, J lost 5 bases, and 6 bases stayed unmatched. This CDR3 spans 13 amino acids. The DNA of the CDR3 is TGTGCCAGCAGTCCCGGGACAGCCAACGAGCAGTACTTC. It is translated as CASSPGTANEQYF.

The genes are TRBV5-6 and TRBJ2-1, with TRBD2 matching over 7 bases. Losses at the gene ends were 3 bases for V and 7 bases for J; bases not matched to a gene: 7. The CDR3 has 14 residues. In germline, CDR1 is SGHDT, CDR2 YYEEEE. The CDR3 loop is CASSWGTSVNEQFF. The CDR3 DNA sequence: TGTGCCAGCAGCTGGGGTACTAGCGTGAATGAGCAGTTCTTC.

This clonotype was seen repeatedly, ten times or more. The gene calls are TRBV29-1 and TRBJ2-5; 7 positions agree with TRBD1. V was pared by 4 bases and J by 4 bases, with 9 bases of the junction left unmatched. Germline CDR1 and CDR2: SQVTM and ANQGSEA. CDR3 length equals 14 residues. Here the CDR3 reads CSVVVLGGAETQYF. As DNA, the CDR3 is TGCAGCGTTGTGGTACTAGGGGGCGCAGAGACCCAGTACTTC.

Regarding this clonotype: A read error is possible here, since a much larger clone lies one base away. The rearrangement joins TRBV2 to TRBJ2-7, with D unresolved. CDR1 SNHLY and CDR2 FYNNEI come from the germline V gene. Trimming shortened V by 8 bases and J by 0 bases, and 5 bases separated the two germline ends. The CDR3 is 11 amino acids. The CDR3 loop reads CASEDSYEQYF. The CDR3, as DNA: TGTGCCAGCGAGGACTCCTACGAGCAGTACTTC.

This clonotype was picked up many times. V is TRBV11-2 and J is TRBJ1-6; 11 bases align to TRBD1. CDR3 length: 14 residues. Trimming took 4 bases from V and 10 from J; bases not matched to a gene: 3. CDR1 is SGHAT, CDR2 FQNNGV, per germline. The CDR3 DNA reads TGTGCCAGCAGCTGGGGGACAGGGGGGTCACCCCTCCACTTT. Its protein product is CASSWGTGGSPLHF.

The chain couples TRBV20-1 to TRBJ2-3, with 8 bases identical to TRBD2. The CDR3 extends over 13 amino acids. The V segment lost 2 bases and the J segment 6 bases; nucleotides outside the gene matches: 4. CDR1 is DFQATT, CDR2 SNEGSKA, per germline (reference sequence). CDR3 protein: CSARSGLADTQYF. CDR3 in DNA: TGCAGTGCTAGATCCGGACTAGCTGATACGCAGTATTTT.

With respect to this clonotype: Being one base from a much bigger clone, this may be a read error. The chain uses TRBV12-3 or TRBV12-4 and TRBJ2-3, with 14 bases fitting TRBD2. V shed 6 bases, J shed 6 bases, and the junction held 8 bases outside the gene matches. CDR3 length equals 16 residues. This CDR3 reads CASRGTTSGRADTQYF. In DNA form, the CDR3 reads TGTGCCAGCAGGGGGACGACTAGCGGGAGGGCGGATACGCAGTATTTT.

This clonotype was recorded many times. The rearrangement links TRBV7-6 to TRBJ2-7; D remains unclear. Germline V gives CDR1 SGHVS, CDR2 FNYEAQ. The CDR3 has 14 residues. The V end lost 1 base, the J end lost 5 bases, and 12 bases lay between the germline ends. DNA of the CDR3: TGTGCCAGCAGCTTAGGAGGTCGTCTAGACGAGCAGTACTTC. As protein: CASSLGGRLDEQYF.